Listed below are T cell receptor beta chains from one sample, sequenced in a study of long-term antiretroviral therapy in people with HIV. Measured with immunoSEQ multiplex PCR; TCRdb has only the in-frame clones, and not every one. The repertoire holds 19,000 or so clones, with 70% to 80% as singletons. The sample was unsorted PBMCs, taken 2.2 years after starting antiretroviral therapy. Receptors were obtained from a middle-aged man with HIV. The CDR3 runs from the conserved cysteine through the conserved F or W. The D gene is left open where the match is weak. A clone size is listed for some rows: how often the clone was seen (once, few, many), or a class if it is expanded.

TRBV12-1	.	.	TRBJ2-2	TGTGCCAGCAGCCGGAGACTAGCGGGAGATGGCGGGGAGCTGTTTTTT	CASSRRLAGDGGELFF
TRBV18	TRBD1	.	TRBJ2-5	TGTGCCAGCTCACCACCGGGACAGGGTGAAGAGACCCAGTACTTC	CASSPPGQGEETQYF
TRBV29-1	.	.	TRBJ2-7	TGCAGCGTGAGGGAGGGGGCGTCCTACGAGCAGTACTTC	CSVREGASYEQYF
TRBV7-2	.	.	TRBJ2-5	TGTGCCAGCAGCTCTGGAGTGCAAGAGACCCAGTACTTC	CASSSGVQETQYF
TRBV6-1	.	.	TRBJ2-7	TGTGCCAGCAGTGACCTCGGGCGCTTTATTGAGGAGCAGTACTTC	CASSDLGRFIEEQYF
TRBV2	TRBD2	.	TRBJ2-2	TGTGCCAGCAGTGACGCGCGCGGGGGGTCCAACACCGGGGAGCTGTTTTTT	CASSDARGGSNTGELFF
TRBV28	.	.	TRBJ1-5	TGTGCCAGCAGTTTTATTTTATCGCAGCCCCAGCATTTT	CASSFILSQPQHF
TRBV14	.	.	TRBJ2-7	TGTGCCAGCAGCCAATTGGACGGCTACGAGCAGTACTTC	CASSQLDGYEQYF
TRBV7-2	TRBD2	.	TRBJ2-7	TGTGCCAGCAGCTTAAGGCGGGCGGGAGGGACTTACTACGAGCAGTACTTC	CASSLRRAGGTYYEQYF
TRBV5-1	.	.	TRBJ1-2	TGCGCCAGCAGCTTGGTCGGGGAGAATGGCTACACCTTC	CASSLVGENGYTF
TRBV10-3	.	.	TRBJ1-4	TGTGCCATCAGTGAGGGAGGTCTTAATGAAAAACTGTTTTTT	CAISEGGLNEKLFF
TRBV11-2	.	.	TRBJ2-1	TGTGCCAGCAGCTTAGCATACAATGAGCAGTTCTTC	CASSLAYNEQFF
TRBV9	.	.	TRBJ2-1	TGTGCCAGCAGCCCACGGACTAGGGGGTTGATGGTGAATGAGCAGTTCTTC	CASSPRTRGLMVNEQFF
TRBV7-9	.	.	TRBJ2-5	TGTGCCAGCAGCCCCGGGGCCTTAGGGACCCAGTACTTC	CASSPGALGTQYF
TRBV21-1	.	.	TRBJ2-5	TGTGCCAGCCGAAACGCAGGGCCAGAGACCCAGTACTTC	CASRNAGPETQYF
TRBV7-8	TRBD1	.	TRBJ1-6	TGTGCCAGCAGCCAGGGGGGGGGCCACTATAATTCACCCCTCCACTTT	CASSQGGGHYNSPLHF
TRBV13	.	.	TRBJ2-2	TGTGCGAGCAGGGGTTCCGGGGAGCTGTTTTTT	CASRGSGELFF
TRBV30	TRBD2	.	TRBJ2-1	TGTGCCTGCACTAAGGGGACGGCGGGAGGGTCCTACAATGAGCAGTTCTTC	CACTKGTAGGSYNEQFF
TRBV11-2	.	.	TRBJ2-1	TGTGCCAGCAGCTCTGGTAGTGGCTCCTACAATGAGCAGTTCTTC	CASSSGSGSYNEQFF
TRBV2	.	.	TRBJ2-7	TGTGCCAGCAGCCCATTGCCGGGACAGGGGCTAGCGGGGAGCTCCTACGAGCAGTACTTC	CASSPLPGQGLAGSSYEQYF
TRBV7-9	TRBD1	.	TRBJ2-5	TGTGCCAGCAGCCTGGGACAGTACCAAGAGACCCAGTACTTC	CASSLGQYQETQYF
TRBV21-1	.	.	TRBJ2-7	TGTGCCAGCAGCAAAGAGGCCCCCCGGGGTGGCCCCAACGAGCAGTACTTC	CASSKEAPRGGPNEQYF
TRBV28	.	.	TRBJ2-7	TGTGCCAGCAGTTTTAGGGGCGCGGGGCAGTACTTC	CASSFRGAGQYF
TRBV2	.	.	TRBJ1-5	TGTGCCAGCAATCGACTTGGTCAGCCCCAGCATTTT	CASNRLGQPQHF
TRBV5-6	.	.	TRBJ1-4	.	CASSFFGDGSEKLFF
TRBV29-1	.	.	TRBJ1-3	TGCAGCGTTGATTTGGGGGGAGCCTACTCTGGAAACACCATATATTTT	CSVDLGGAYSGNTIYF
TRBV19	.	.	TRBJ2-1	TGTGCCAGTAGCGAGGGGGCCTACAATGAGCAGTTCTTC	CASSEGAYNEQFF
TRBV4-1	.	once	TRBJ2-5	TGCGCCAGCAGCCAAGAATGGGGGCAGACCCAGTACTTC	CASSQEWGQTQYF
TRBV7-3	.	.	TRBJ2-2	TGTGCCAGCAGCTTAAGAGGGGGTACCGGGGAGCTGTTTTTT	CASSLRGGTGELFF
TRBV4-3	TRBD2	once	TRBJ2-1	TGCGCCAGCAGCCCAGGAGGCAGAAGAGGGACTAGCGGGAGGGTCAATGAGCAGTTCTTC	CASSPGGRRGTSGRVNEQFF
TRBV7-9	.	.	TRBJ2-3	TGTGCCAGCAGCTTAGAAGCGGCGGGCGTAGGAGATACGCAGTATTTT	CASSLEAAGVGDTQYF
TRBV29-1	.	.	TRBJ2-7	TGCAGCGTGGCCTCGATTGGTCGGGAGCAGTACTTC	CSVASIGREQYF
TRBV2	.	once	TRBJ2-3	TGTGCCAGCAGCCCGGGACTAGATACGCAGTATTTT	CASSPGLDTQYF
TRBV5-1	.	.	TRBJ2-5	TGCGCCAGCAGCTTGGGGCCCCAGGTCGGGGAGACCCAGTACTTC	CASSLGPQVGETQYF
TRBV7-2	.	once	TRBJ2-7	TGTGCCAGCAGCTTAGATGGAGGCTCCTACGAGCAGTACTTC	CASSLDGGSYEQYF
TRBV5-4	TRBD1	.	TRBJ2-7	TGTGCCAGCAGCTTCTACAGGGGGACGTACGAGCAGTACTTC	CASSFYRGTYEQYF
TRBV15	TRBD2	.	TRBJ2-4	TGTGCCACCAGCAGGGGGAGAATGGCGGGGGGATCTCAAAACATTCAGTACTTC	CATSRGRMAGGSQNIQYF
TRBV10-1	TRBD2	.	TRBJ2-1	TGCGCCAGCAGTGAGACTAGCGGCCCTTGGGGTGAGCAGTTCTTC	CASSETSGPWGEQFF
TRBV5-1	.	.	TRBJ2-7	TGCGCCAGCAGCTTGTCTGGGGGCATCTCCTACGAGCAGTACTTC	CASSLSGGISYEQYF
TRBV19	TRBD1	.	TRBJ1-1	TGTGCCAGTAGTACAATTAGGGCAGGGGGCAGAGAGAACACTGAAGCTTTCTTT	CASSTIRAGGRENTEAFF
TRBV14	.	.	TRBJ2-1	TGTGCCAGCAGCCAGGATACCTACAATGAGCAGTTCTTC	CASSQDTYNEQFF
TRBV9	TRBD1	once	TRBJ2-3	TGTGCCAGCAGCGGTGGGGACAGGGGGCGATGGGATACGCAGTATTTT	CASSGGDRGRWDTQYF
TRBV7-9	TRBD1	few	TRBJ1-2	TGTGCCAGCAGGCACAGGGGCGGTGGCTACACCTTC	CASRHRGGGYTF
TRBV7-9	.	.	TRBJ2-7	TGTGCCAGCAGCCCCCGGTTAGGGCGAGACTACGAGCAGTACTTC	CASSPRLGRDYEQYF
TRBV14	.	.	TRBJ2-3	TGTGCCAGCAGCCAGTGGAGCACAGATACGCAGTATTTT	CASSQWSTDTQYF
TRBV4-3	.	.	TRBJ1-2	TGCGCCAGCAGTCCCGGGGTAGCTAACTATGGCTACACCTTC	CASSPGVANYGYTF
TRBV7-9	.	.	TRBJ2-3	TGTGCCAGCAGCTTGGGCACAGATACGCAGTATTTT	CASSLGTDTQYF
TRBV7-2	.	.	TRBJ1-2	TGTGCCAGCAGCTTACAGGGGTATGGTGGCTACACCTTC	CASSLQGYGGYTF
TRBV7-9	TRBD1	once	TRBJ2-1	TGTGCCAGCAGCCCGAGGACAGGCTCCAAACACAATGAGCAGTTCTTC	CASSPRTGSKHNEQFF
TRBV6-5	TRBD1	.	TRBJ2-7	TGTGCCAGCAGCGGGACAGACTCCTACGAGCAGTACTTC	CASSGTDSYEQYF
TRBV5-4	TRBD2	.	TRBJ2-5	TGTGCCAGCTCGGGGCATGGCGGGGGGTACCAAGAGACCCAGTACTTC	CASSGHGGGYQETQYF
TRBV5-1	TRBD1	.	TRBJ2-1	TGCGCCAGTGGGGACAGCTCCTACAATGAGCAGTTCTTC	CASGDSSYNEQFF
TRBV5-1	.	few	TRBJ1-1	TGCGCCAGCAGCTTGAATCAGGGCACTGAAGCTTTCTTT	CASSLNQGTEAFF
TRBV2	.	.	TRBJ2-1	TGTGCCAGCAGGGACCCTAGCGACTACTACAATGAGCAGTTCTTC	CASRDPSDYYNEQFF
TRBV10-1	.	once	TRBJ2-1	TGCGCCAGCAGTGATCCAGGGGCACCGGGGAATGAGCAGTTCTTC	CASSDPGAPGNEQFF
TRBV7-9	.	once	TRBJ2-5	TGTGCCAGCAGCTTGGACGCCCGCCAAGAGACCCAGTACTTC	CASSLDARQETQYF
TRBV2	.	.	TRBJ1-2	TGTGCCAGCACCGGGGGAGCTCCTGGCTACACCTTC	CASTGGAPGYTF
TRBV6-6	.	.	TRBJ1-2	TGTGCCAGCAGTCCCGGACAGCCTTCTGTCACCTTC	CASSPGQPSVTF
TRBV29-1	.	few	TRBJ1-1	TGCAGCGTCGCCCCAGGGTGGGGGATGAACACTGAAGCTTTCTTT	CSVAPGWGMNTEAFF